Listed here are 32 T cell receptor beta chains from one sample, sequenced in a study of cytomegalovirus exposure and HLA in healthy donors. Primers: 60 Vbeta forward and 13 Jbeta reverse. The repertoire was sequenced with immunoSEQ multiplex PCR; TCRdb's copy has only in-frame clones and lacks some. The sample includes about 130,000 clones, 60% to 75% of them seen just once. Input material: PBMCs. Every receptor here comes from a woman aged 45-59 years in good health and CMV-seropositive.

CDR3 protein: CASSEYGGAGDTQYF. CDR3 nucleotide sequence: TGTGCCAGCAGTGAATATGGCGGGGCTGGGGATACGCAGTATTTT. The V and J genes are TRBV6-1 and TRBJ2-3; a weak D match, TRBD2 (6 bases). CDR1 and CDR2 from the germline V gene are MNHNS and SASEGT. This CDR3 has 15 residues. Trimming left V 2 bases short and J 6 bases short, with 15 bases between.

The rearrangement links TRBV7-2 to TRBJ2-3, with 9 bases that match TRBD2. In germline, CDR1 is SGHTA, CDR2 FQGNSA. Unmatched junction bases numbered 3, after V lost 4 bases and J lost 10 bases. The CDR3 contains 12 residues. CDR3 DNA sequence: TGTGCCAGCAGCTACTTAGCGGGGGCGCAGTATTTT. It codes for CASSYLAGAQYF.

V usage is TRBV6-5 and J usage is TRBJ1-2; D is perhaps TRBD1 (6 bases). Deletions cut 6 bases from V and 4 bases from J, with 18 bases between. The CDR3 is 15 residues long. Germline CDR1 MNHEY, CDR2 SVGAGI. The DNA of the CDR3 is TGTGCCAGCAGCCGAAGACAGGACTCGGGCTATGGCTACACCTTC. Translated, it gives CASSRRQDSGYGYTF.

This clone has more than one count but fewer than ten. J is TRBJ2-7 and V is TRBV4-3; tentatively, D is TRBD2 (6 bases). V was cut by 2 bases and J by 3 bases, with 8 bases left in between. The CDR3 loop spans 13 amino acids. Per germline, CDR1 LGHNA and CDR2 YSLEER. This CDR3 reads CASSQNSGYEQYF. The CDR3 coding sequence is TGCGCCAGCAGCCAAAATAGCGGCTACGAGCAGTACTTC.

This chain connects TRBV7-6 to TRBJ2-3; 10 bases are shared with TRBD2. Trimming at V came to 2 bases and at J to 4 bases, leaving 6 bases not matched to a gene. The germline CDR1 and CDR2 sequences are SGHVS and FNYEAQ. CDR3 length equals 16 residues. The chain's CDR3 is CASSLPAGGLADTQYF. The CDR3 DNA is TGTGCCAGCAGCTTACCAGCGGGGGGGCTCGCAGATACGCAGTATTTT.

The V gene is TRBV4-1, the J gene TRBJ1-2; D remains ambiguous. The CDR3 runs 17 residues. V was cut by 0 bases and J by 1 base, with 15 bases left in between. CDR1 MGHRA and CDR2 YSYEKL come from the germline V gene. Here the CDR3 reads CASSQDGAVSYNYGYTF. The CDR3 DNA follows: TGCGCCAGCAGCCAAGATGGAGCAGTTTCTTATAACTATGGCTACACCTTC.

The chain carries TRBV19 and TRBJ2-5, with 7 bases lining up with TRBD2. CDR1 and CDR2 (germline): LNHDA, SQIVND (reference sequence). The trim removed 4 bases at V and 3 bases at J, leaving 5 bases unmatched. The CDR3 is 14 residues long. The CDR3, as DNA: TGTGCCAGTAGTACTGCGGGGGAAAAAGAGACCCAGTACTTC. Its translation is CASSTAGEKETQYF.

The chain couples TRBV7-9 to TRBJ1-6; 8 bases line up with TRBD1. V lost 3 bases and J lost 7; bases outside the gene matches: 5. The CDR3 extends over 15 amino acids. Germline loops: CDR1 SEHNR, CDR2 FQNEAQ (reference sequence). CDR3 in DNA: TGTGCCAGCAGCTTCGACAGGGGTAGGAATTCACCCCTCCACTTT. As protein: CASSFDRGRNSPLHF.

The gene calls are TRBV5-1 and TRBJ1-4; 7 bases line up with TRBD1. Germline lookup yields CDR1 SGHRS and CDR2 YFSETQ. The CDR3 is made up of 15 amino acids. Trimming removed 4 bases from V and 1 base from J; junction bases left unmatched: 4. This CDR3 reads CASSQTGLTNEKLFF. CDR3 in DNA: TGCGCCAGCAGCCAGACAGGGTTAACTAATGAAAAACTGTTTTTT.

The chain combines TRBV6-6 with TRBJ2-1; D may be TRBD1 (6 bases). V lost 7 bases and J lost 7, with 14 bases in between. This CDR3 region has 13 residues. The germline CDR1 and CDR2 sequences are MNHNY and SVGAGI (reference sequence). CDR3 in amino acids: CASTNGQLNEQFF. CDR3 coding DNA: TGTGCCAGCACTAACGGACAGTTGAATGAGCAGTTCTTC.

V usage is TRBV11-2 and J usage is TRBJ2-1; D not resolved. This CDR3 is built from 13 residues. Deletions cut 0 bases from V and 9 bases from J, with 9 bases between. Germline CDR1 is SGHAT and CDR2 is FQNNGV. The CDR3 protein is CASSLESAGEQFF. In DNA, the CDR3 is TGTGCCAGCAGCTTAGAATCAGCAGGTGAGCAGTTCTTC. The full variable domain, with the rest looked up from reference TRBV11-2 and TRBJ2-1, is EAGVAQSPRYKIIEKRQSVAFWCNPISGHATLYWYQQILGQGPKLLIQFQNNGVVDDSQLPKDRFSAERLKGVDSTLKIQPAKLEDSAVYLCASSLESAGEQFFGPGTRLTVL.

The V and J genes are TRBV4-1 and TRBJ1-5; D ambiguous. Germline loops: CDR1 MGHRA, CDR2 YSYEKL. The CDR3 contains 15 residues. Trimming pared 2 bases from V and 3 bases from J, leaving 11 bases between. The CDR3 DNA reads TGCGCCAGCAGCCAACTGTCGGGAACCAATCAGCCCCAGCATTTT. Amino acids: CASSQLSGTNQPQHF.

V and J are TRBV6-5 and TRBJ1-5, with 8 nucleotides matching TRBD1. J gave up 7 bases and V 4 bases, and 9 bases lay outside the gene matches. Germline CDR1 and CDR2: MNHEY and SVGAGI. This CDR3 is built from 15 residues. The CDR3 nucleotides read TGTGCCAGCAGTTCCTACGGACAGGGACGCCAGCCCCAGCATTTT. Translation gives CASSSYGQGRQPQHF.

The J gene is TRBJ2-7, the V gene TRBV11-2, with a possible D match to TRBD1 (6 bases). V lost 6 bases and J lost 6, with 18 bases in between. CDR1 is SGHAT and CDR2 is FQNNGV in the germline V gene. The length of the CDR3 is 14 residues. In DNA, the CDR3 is TGTGCCAGCAGGGAAACAGGGAGTCGAGGCGAGCAGTACTTC. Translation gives CASRETGSRGEQYF.

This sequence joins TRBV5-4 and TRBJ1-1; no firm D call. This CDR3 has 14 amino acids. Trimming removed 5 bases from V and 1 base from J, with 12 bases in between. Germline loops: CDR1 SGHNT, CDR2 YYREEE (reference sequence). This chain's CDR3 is CASSLRSGNTEAFF. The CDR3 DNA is TGTGCCAGCAGTCTCAGGTCTGGGAACACTGAAGCTTTCTTT.

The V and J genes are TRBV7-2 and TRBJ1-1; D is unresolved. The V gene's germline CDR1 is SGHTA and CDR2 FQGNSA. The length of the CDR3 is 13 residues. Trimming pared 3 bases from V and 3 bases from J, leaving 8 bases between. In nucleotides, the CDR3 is TGTGCCAGCAGCTTGAGATTCGACACTGAAGCTTTCTTT. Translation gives CASSLRFDTEAFF.

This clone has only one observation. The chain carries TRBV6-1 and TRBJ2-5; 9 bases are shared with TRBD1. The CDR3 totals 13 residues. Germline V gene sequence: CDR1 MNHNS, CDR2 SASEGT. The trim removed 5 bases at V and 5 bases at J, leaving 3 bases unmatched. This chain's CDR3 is CASSRDREETQYF. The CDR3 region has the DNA TGTGCCAGCAGTAGGGACAGGGAGGAGACCCAGTACTTC.

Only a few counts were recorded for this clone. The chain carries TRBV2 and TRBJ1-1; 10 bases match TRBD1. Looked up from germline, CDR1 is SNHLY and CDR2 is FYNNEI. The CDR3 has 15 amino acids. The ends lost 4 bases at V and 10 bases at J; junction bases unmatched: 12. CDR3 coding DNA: TGTGCCAGCAGTGGGGAGGGGACAGGGGCACTGGGAGCTTTCTTT. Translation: CASSGEGTGALGAFF.

CDR3 sequence: CASSLGQGIVYEQYF. The DNA of the CDR3 is TGTGCCAGCAGTTTAGGCCAGGGGATCGTGTACGAGCAGTACTTC. V and J are TRBV27 and TRBJ2-7; D possibly corresponds to TRBD1 (6 bases). V lost 2 bases and J lost 4, with 15 bases in between. The CDR3 runs 15 residues. Germline V gene data show CDR1 as MNHEY and CDR2 as SMNVEV (reference sequence).

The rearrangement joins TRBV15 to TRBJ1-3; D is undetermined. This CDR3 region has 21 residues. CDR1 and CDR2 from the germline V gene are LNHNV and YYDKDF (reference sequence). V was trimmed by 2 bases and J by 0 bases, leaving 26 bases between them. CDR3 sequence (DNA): TGTGCCACCAGCAGAATTACCTTAAATCGACGGGTAGGAAACTCTGGAAACACCATATATTTT. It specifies CATSRITLNRRVGNSGNTIYF. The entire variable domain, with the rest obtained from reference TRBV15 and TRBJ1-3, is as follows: DAMVIQNPRYQVTQFGKPVTLSCSQTLNHNVMYWYQQKSSQAPKLLFHYYDKDFNNEADTPDNFQSRRPNTSFCFLDIRSPGLGDTAMYLCATSRITLNRRVGNSGNTIYFGEGSWLTVV.

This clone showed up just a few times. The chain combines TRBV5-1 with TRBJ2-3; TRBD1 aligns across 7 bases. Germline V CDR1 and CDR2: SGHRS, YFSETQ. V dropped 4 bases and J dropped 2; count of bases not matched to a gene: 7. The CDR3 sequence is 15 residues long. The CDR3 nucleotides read TGCGCCAGCAGCCCGGGACAGCTACTCACAGATACGCAGTATTTT. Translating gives CASSPGQLLTDTQYF.

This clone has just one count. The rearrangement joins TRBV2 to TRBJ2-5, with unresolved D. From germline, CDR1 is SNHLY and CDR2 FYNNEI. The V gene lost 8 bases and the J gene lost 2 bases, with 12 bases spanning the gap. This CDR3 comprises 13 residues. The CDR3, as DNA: TGTGCCAGCGCCTGGGCCATTCAAGAGACCCAGTACTTC. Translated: CASAWAIQETQYF. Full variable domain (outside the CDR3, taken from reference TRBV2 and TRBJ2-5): EPEVTQTPSHQVTQMGQEVILRCVPISNHLYFYWYRQILGQKVEFLVSFYNNEISEKSEIFDDQFSVERPDGSNFTLKIRSTKLEDSAMYFCASAWAIQETQYFGPGTRLLVL.

The CDR3 DNA reads as TGTGCCAGCAGCTTGGGGGGCGGCAATCAGCCCCAGCATTTT. Its translation is CASSLGGGNQPQHF. This chain links TRBV5-6 with TRBJ1-5; D possibly corresponds to TRBD1 (5 bases). Germline V gives CDR1 SGHDT, CDR2 YYEEEE. V lost 0 bases and J 2 bases, leaving 6 bases between the germline ends. The CDR3 extends over 14 amino acids.

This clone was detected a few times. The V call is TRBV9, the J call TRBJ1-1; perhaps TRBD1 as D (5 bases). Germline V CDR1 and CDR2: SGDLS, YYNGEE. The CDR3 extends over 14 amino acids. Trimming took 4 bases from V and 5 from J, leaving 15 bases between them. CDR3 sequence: CASSPQPPGTEAFF. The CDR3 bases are TGTGCCAGCAGCCCTCAACCCCCAGGGACTGAAGCTTTCTTT.

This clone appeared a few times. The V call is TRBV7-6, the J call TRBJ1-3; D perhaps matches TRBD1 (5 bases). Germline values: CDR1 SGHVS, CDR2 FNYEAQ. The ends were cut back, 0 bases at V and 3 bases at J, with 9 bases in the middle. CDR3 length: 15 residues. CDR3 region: CASSLAWGDGNTIYF. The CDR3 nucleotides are TGTGCCAGCAGCTTAGCTTGGGGGGATGGAAACACCATATATTTT.

CDR3 coding DNA: TGTGCCAGCAGTTACTCACCAAATGTAGCGCAGCCCCAGCATTTT. This sequence encodes CASSYSPNVAQPQHF. The gene calls are TRBV6-5 and TRBJ1-5; no definite D call. V was cut by 0 bases and J by 7 bases, with 13 bases left in between. Looked up from germline, CDR1 is MNHEY and CDR2 is SVGAGI. This CDR3 is built from 15 residues.

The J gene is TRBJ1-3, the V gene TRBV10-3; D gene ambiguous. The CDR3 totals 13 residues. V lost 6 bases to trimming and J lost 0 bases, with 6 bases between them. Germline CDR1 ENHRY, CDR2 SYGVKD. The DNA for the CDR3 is TGTGCCATCAGCGACTCCTCTGGAAACACCATATATTTT. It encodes CAISDSSGNTIYF.

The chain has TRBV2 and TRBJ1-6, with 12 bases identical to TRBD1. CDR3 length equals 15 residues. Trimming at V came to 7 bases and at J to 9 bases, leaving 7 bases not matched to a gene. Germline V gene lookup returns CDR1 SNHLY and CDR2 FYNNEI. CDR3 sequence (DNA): TGTGCCAGCAAATGGGGACAGGGGGCTATTTCACCCCTCCACTTT. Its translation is CASKWGQGAISPLHF. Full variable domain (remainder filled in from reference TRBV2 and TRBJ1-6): EPEVTQTPSHQVTQMGQEVILRCVPISNHLYFYWYRQILGQKVEFLVSFYNNEISEKSEIFDDQFSVERPDGSNFTLKIRSTKLEDSAMYFCASKWGQGAISPLHFGNGTRLTVT.

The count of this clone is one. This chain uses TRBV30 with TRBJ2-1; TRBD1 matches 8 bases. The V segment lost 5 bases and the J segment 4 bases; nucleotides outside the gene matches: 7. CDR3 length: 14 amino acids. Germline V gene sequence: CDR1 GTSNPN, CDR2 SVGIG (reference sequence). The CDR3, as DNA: TGTGCCTGGGGCAGGGACAGGCGGTACAATGAGCAGTTCTTC. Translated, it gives CAWGRDRRYNEQFF.

For the CDR3, the DNA is TGTGCCAGCAGCTCGACGGAAGGACTCTCTGGAAACACCATATATTTT. Encoded protein: CASSSTEGLSGNTIYF. V usage is TRBV7-6 and J usage is TRBJ1-3, with D uncertain. The CDR3 runs 16 residues. V was shortened by 4 bases and J by 0 bases, with 13 bases between the two germline ends. The germline CDR1 and CDR2 sequences are SGHVS and FNYEAQ.

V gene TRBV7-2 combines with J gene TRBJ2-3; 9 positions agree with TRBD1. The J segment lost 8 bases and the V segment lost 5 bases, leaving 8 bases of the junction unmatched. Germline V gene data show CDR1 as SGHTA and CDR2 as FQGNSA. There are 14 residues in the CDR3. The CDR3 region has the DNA TGTGCCAGCAGCGGATCACAGGGGGCAGGTACGCAGTATTTT. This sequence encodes CASSGSQGAGTQYF.

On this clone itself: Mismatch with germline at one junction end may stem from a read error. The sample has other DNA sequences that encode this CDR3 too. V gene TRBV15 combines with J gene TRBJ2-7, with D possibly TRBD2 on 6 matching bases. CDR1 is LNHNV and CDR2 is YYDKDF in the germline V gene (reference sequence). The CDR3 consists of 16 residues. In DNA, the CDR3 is TGTGCCACCAGCAGAGATCGGGGGACGCGGACCTACGAGCAGTACTTT. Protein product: CATSRDRGTRTYEQYF.